Presented here are 13 T cell receptor beta chains from one specimen sequenced in a study of blood T cell repertoires in COVID-19. Sequencing used immunoSEQ multiplex PCR; TCRdb keeps in-frame clones, though not all of them. The sample gives some 200,000 clones, 80% to 85% of which show up once; around 7% is in the top ten. Specimen: PBMCs or T cells enriched from blood (not recorded which). All receptors derive from a man aged 35 to 55 who had recovered from COVID-19.

The chain uses TRBV28 and TRBJ1-2; 9 bases line up with TRBD1. The CDR3 spans 15 residues. The germline V gene has CDR1 MDHEN and CDR2 SYDVKM. The V gene end was trimmed by 4 bases and the J gene end by 4 bases; junction bases not matched to a gene: 7. The CDR3 coding sequence is TGTGCCAGCAGTTCCGGGACAGGGATAAGCTATGGCTACACCTTC. This encodes CASSSGTGISYGYTF.

This chain joins TRBV7-8 and TRBJ1-6; 8 positions match TRBD1. Germline V gene lookup returns CDR1 SGHVS and CDR2 FQNEAQ. V shed 1 base and J 5 bases; nucleotides not matched to a gene: 10. This CDR3 comprises 18 residues. The chain's CDR3 is CASSLVVRGRLNNSPLHF. The DNA for the CDR3 is TGTGCCAGCAGCTTAGTTGTCAGGGGGCGCTTGAATAATTCACCCCTCCACTTT.

The genes are TRBV28 and TRBJ1-1; no clear D gene. The V gene lost 3 bases and the J gene lost 0 bases, with 8 bases spanning the gap. Germline V gene data show CDR1 as MDHEN and CDR2 as SYDVKM. CDR3 length: 14 amino acids. The CDR3 region has the DNA TGTGCCAGCAGTTTTCACAGCCTGAACACTGAAGCTTTCTTT. As protein: CASSFHSLNTEAFF.

This clone was recorded once. J is TRBJ2-3 and V is TRBV13; D is uncertain. Germline CDR1 PRHDT, CDR2 FYEKMQ (reference sequence). V was cut by 1 base and J by 7 bases, with 12 bases left in between. This CDR3 has 14 residues. CDR3 coding DNA: TGTGCCAGCAGCTTAGCAGGTACGAGAAATACGCAGTATTTT. Its translation is CASSLAGTRNTQYF.

V gene TRBV6-1 combines with J gene TRBJ2-3; 7 bases are shared with TRBD1. The ends lost 2 bases at V and 9 bases at J; junction bases unmatched: 2. Per the germline V gene, CDR1 is MNHNS and CDR2 is SASEGT. The CDR3 consists of 12 residues. CDR3 amino acids: CASSEPGQTQYF. For the CDR3, the DNA is TGTGCCAGCAGTGAACCGGGACAGACGCAGTATTTT.

This chain connects TRBV11-2 to TRBJ1-6; TRBD1 might be the D (6 bases). The CDR3 runs to 13 residues. CDR1 is SGHAT, CDR2 FQNNGV, per germline. The V and J ends lost 4 bases and 10 bases respectively, with 11 bases between them. The DNA of the CDR3 is TGTGCCAGCAGCTACTACAGGGACTCACCCCTCCACTTT. Translated, it gives CASSYYRDSPLHF.

The chain employs TRBV28 and TRBJ1-5, with D perhaps TRBD1 (6 bases). This CDR3 region has 18 residues. The germline V and J ends were trimmed by 4 bases and 0 bases, with 19 bases remaining between them. The germline V gene encodes CDR1 MDHEN and CDR2 SYDVKM. CDR3 protein: CASSSTLGQGYSNQPQHF. In DNA form, the CDR3 reads TGTGCCAGCAGTTCAACATTGGGGCAGGGGTATAGCAATCAGCCCCAGCATTTT.

This clone was counted a single time. CDR3 nucleotides: TGTGCCAGCAGAAGCGGGGGACTCTCCTACGAGCAGTACTTC. This codes for CASRSGGLSYEQYF. V is TRBV6-5 and J is TRBJ2-7; TRBD2 matches 8 bases. Looked up from germline, CDR1 is MNHEY and CDR2 is SVGAGI. V gave up 6 bases and J gave up 0 bases; unmatched junction bases: 4. The CDR3 spans 14 residues.

The gene calls are TRBV2 and TRBJ1-2; the match to TRBD1 covers 9 bases. The V gene's germline CDR1 is SNHLY and CDR2 FYNNEI. The junction had 4 bases not matched to a gene; V was cut back by 2 bases and J by 6 bases. This CDR3 is built from 14 residues. The CDR3 nucleotides are TGTGCCAGCAGTGAACGTGGACAGGGGAATGGCTACACCTTC. Protein product: CASSERGQGNGYTF.

This clone was found a few times. This chain uses TRBV6-4 with TRBJ2-3, with 16 bases matching TRBD2. CDR1 and CDR2 (germline): MRHNA, SNTAGT. V lost 2 bases to trimming and J lost 4 bases; unmatched junction nucleotides: 0. The CDR3 runs to 16 residues. CDR3 amino acids: CASSDGTSGGADTQYF. In DNA, the CDR3 is TGTGCCAGCAGTGACGGGACTAGCGGGGGGGCAGATACGCAGTATTTT.

V is TRBV5-1 and J is TRBJ1-1; 8 nucleotides agree with TRBD1. The junction had 8 bases not matched to a gene; V was cut back by 6 bases and J by 7 bases. CDR1 and CDR2 (germline): SGHRS, YFSETQ. The CDR3 runs 13 residues. In nucleotides, the CDR3 is TGCGCCAGCACTACAGGGGGGTTCGGTGAAGCTTTCTTT. Translation gives CASTTGGFGEAFF.

This clone was picked up one time. The chain recombines TRBV7-8 with TRBJ2-3; 16 bases fit TRBD2. Germline V lookup: CDR1 SGHVS, CDR2 FQNEAQ. With 5 bases clipped from V and 6 bases from J, the junction kept 26 bases outside the gene matches. The CDR3 consists of 23 residues. The CDR3 loop is CASSQTTDRGLAGGPGKRDTQYF. The CDR3 region has the DNA TGTGCCAGCAGCCAGACGACAGATAGGGGACTAGCGGGGGGGCCGGGTAAGAGGGATACGCAGTATTTT.

This clone was observed a few times. The chain has TRBV2 and TRBJ1-5; 7 bases are shared with TRBD1. The V and J ends lost 4 bases and 1 base, in that order; junction bases with no gene match: 1. Looked up from germline, CDR1 is SNHLY and CDR2 is FYNNEI. There are 14 residues in the CDR3. CDR3 residues: CASSAGQSNQPQHF. CDR3 DNA sequence: TGTGCCAGCAGTGCGGGACAGAGCAATCAGCCCCAGCATTTT. Based on the CDR3 plus reference TRBV2 and TRBJ1-5, the full variable domain is EPEVTQTPSHQVTQMGQEVILRCVPISNHLYFYWYRQILGQKVEFLVSFYNNEISEKSEIFDDQFSVERPDGSNFTLKIRSTKLEDSAMYFCASSAGQSNQPQHFGDGTRLSIL.